This T cell receptor beta chain was retrieved from a study of blood T cell repertoires in COVID-19. Study information: The samples span acute and convalescent COVID-19 from the United States, Italy and Spain.

Original processing notes: Using reference gene primer amplification, nucleated cell counts were estimated. The table came from immunoSEQ multiplex PCR; TCRdb's copy has only in-frame clones and leaves some out. The V and J calls and the clone size are those of that table, but D and trimming were determined from the DNA. The table has about 180,000 clones, roughly 87% seen once. The germline CDR1 and CDR2 sequences are MNHEY and SMNVEV (reference sequence). The CDR3 sequence is 16 residues long. V lost 7 bases, J lost 1 base, and 13 bases stayed unmatched. The sequenced sample was peripheral blood. The V gene is TRBV27, the J gene TRBJ2-7; 7 nucleotides match TRBD1. The TCR comes from a man aged 18 to 35 who had recovered from COVID-19. This chain's CDR3 is CASKMTGTELSYEQYF. As DNA, the CDR3 is TGTGCCAGCAAAATGACCGGGACAGAGCTTTCCTACGAGCAGTACTTC.